These T cell receptor beta chains were read from a single sample in a study of cytomegalovirus exposure and HLA in healthy donors. Sequencing was performed with immunoSEQ multiplex PCR; in TCRdb, only in-frame clones are kept and a portion is missing. The data hold about 150,000 clones, with approximately 80% observed a single time. Source material: PBMCs. The receptors stem from a woman aged 40 to 50 in good health and CMV-seropositive. CDR3s include the opening cysteine and the closing phenylalanine or tryptophan. Each record gives: D gene, clone size, V gene, J gene, CDR3 DNA, CDR3 protein. D genes are given only for firm matches. The listing skips clone size in some rows; elsewhere it reads once, few, many or a size class.

TRBD2	-	TRBV11-2	TRBJ2-5	TGTGCCAGCAGCTTTGGGACTAGCGGGTCTGAGGAGACCCAGTACTTC	CASSFGTSGSEETQYF
-	-	TRBV28	TRBJ2-5	TGTGCCAGCAGTTTTCGGGAGACCCAGTACTTC	CASSFRETQYF
TRBD2	once	TRBV9	TRBJ2-2	TGTGCCTCCAGGGGACTAGGGGACACCGGGGAGCTGTTTTTT	CASRGLGDTGELFF
TRBD2	-	TRBV6-4	TRBJ2-3	TGTGCCAGCAGTCTCGCGGGAGGGGGTGATACGCAGTATTTT	CASSLAGGGDTQYF
-	few	TRBV6-4	TRBJ2-1	TGTGCCAGCAGTGACGGGAACAGGGTTAATGAGCAGTTCTTC	CASSDGNRVNEQFF
-	-	TRBV15	TRBJ2-1	TGTGCCACCAGCAAGGCGGGTCCGAGGGAATACAATGAGCAGTTCTTC	CATSKAGPREYNEQFF
-	-	TRBV18	TRBJ2-2	TGTGCCAGCTCACCTTTCGGGATCACGAACACCGGGGAGCTGTTTTTT	CASSPFGITNTGELFF
-	-	TRBV5-8	TRBJ2-3	TGTGCCAGCAGCTTGGTAGGCACAGATACGCAGTATTTT	CASSLVGTDTQYF
-	-	TRBV6-1	TRBJ2-1	TGTGCCAGCAGTGGGGGGGTTAGGCCTTATGAGCAGTTCTTC	CASSGGVRPYEQFF
-	-	TRBV29-1	TRBJ2-7	TGCAGCGTTGAGGGCAGGGCCACCTACGAGCAGTACTTC	CSVEGRATYEQYF
TRBD2	-	TRBV5-4	TRBJ2-7	TGTGCCAGCAGCCTTCTCCTAGCGGGTGAGCAGTACTTC	CASSLLLAGEQYF
-	-	TRBV21-1	TRBJ2-7	TGTGCCAGCAGCAAATGTGAGGCGGCAGCTAACTACGAGCAGTACTTC	CASSKCEAAANYEQYF
TRBD2	few	TRBV5-1	TRBJ2-3	TGCGCCAGCAGCTCCACTGGACTAGGAGCAGATACGCAGTATTTT	CASSSTGLGADTQYF
-	-	TRBV9	TRBJ2-3	TGTGCCAGCAGCGTACTGGGGGCCCTCACAGATACGCAGTATTTT	CASSVLGALTDTQYF
-	-	TRBV6-1	TRBJ1-4	TGTGCCAGCGGGGCCCGCTCCTTTAATGAAAAACTGTTTTTT	CASGARSFNEKLFF
-	-	TRBV5-1	TRBJ1-6	TGCGCCAGCAGCTTGGAAGCAGGGAGGGATTCACCCCTCCACTTT	CASSLEAGRDSPLHF
TRBD1	once	TRBV19	TRBJ1-1	TGTGCCACCGTCGAGGGGGACAGAGCTAATCCTGAAGCTTTCTTT	CATVEGDRANPEAFF
-	-	TRBV5-1	TRBJ2-2	TGCGCCAGCGAGGGTAACACCGGGGAGCTGTTTTTT	CASEGNTGELFF
TRBD2	-	TRBV30	TRBJ2-7	TGTGCCTGGAGAAAGGCAGCGGGGAGGGAGCAGTACTTC	CAWRKAAGREQYF
-	-	TRBV5-6	TRBJ2-7	TGTGCCAGCAGGTTAATGGGGCGTTTGTACGAGCAGTACTTC	CASRLMGRLYEQYF
TRBD2	once	TRBV7-9	TRBJ2-1	TGTGCCAGCAGCTTAGGGCTAGCGGGAGGGTCCAAACCCAATGAGCAGTTCTTC	CASSLGLAGGSKPNEQFF
TRBD1	-	TRBV5-6	TRBJ2-4	TGTGCCAGCAGCGGGAAACAGGGGCTAGCCAAAAACATTCAGTACTTC	CASSGKQGLAKNIQYF
TRBD2	-	TRBV7-9	TRBJ2-2	TGTGCCAGCAGCACCGGGACTAGGATATCCGACACCGGGGAGCTGTTTTTT	CASSTGTRISDTGELFF
TRBD2	-	TRBV2	TRBJ2-3	TGTGCCAGCGGGGAGGGTAGCGGGAGGATCACAGATACGCAGTATTTT	CASGEGSGRITDTQYF
TRBD2	-	TRBV9	TRBJ2-6	TGTGCCAGCAGCGTAGGACTGGCTAGCGGGGGGGCTGGGGCCAACGTCCTGACTTTC	CASSVGLASGGAGANVLTF
TRBD1	-	TRBV7-3	TRBJ2-5	TGTGCCAGCAGCTTAAGTCCAGGGGGCCTGCAGACCCAGTACTTC	CASSLSPGGLQTQYF
-	-	TRBV7-3	TRBJ2-7	TGTGCCAGCAGCCGAGGACACAATTCCTACGAGCAGTACTTC	CASSRGHNSYEQYF